This TCR beta chain was captured in a study of control samples from healthy donors and cancer patients. The CDR3 totals 15 residues. Trimming left V 2 bases short and J 4 bases short, with 15 bases between. Looked up from germline, CDR1 is SGHVS and CDR2 is FNYEAQ. Clones were sequenced by immunoSEQ multiplex PCR, and TCRdb holds only the in-frame ones, with some missing. The repertoire holds approximately 120,000 clones, with around nine tenths as singletons. The chain has TRBV7-6 and TRBJ2-7; the D call may be TRBD1 or TRBD2 (5 bases each). Sample: blood. The receptor's source is a human donor in good health. The donor label of this sample is uncertain. This CDR3 is CASSLNTGPLYEQYF. In DNA form, the CDR3 reads TGTGCCAGCAGCTTAAATACGGGACCGCTATACGAGCAGTACTTC.